This T cell receptor (beta chain) is drawn from a study of blood T cell repertoires in COVID-19. Study-level background: Sites in the United States, Italy and Spain provided acute and convalescent COVID-19 samples. T cells, B-cell-depleted T cells, or PBMCs provided the cDNA or gDNA that served as material.

Authors' methods: Quantification of nucleated cells was approximated via reference gene primer amplification. Repertoires were generated with immunoSEQ multiplex PCR, while TCRdb's copy carries only in-frame clones and drops some. That table supplies the V and J calls and clone size; D and trimming were determined from the DNA. The sample lists approximately 300,000 clones, about four fifths seen once, with approximately 1.3% in the top ten. This clone has more than one count but fewer than ten. Germline V gene lookup returns CDR1 SEHNR and CDR2 FQNEAQ (reference sequence). The CDR3 sequence is 14 residues long. The V and J ends lost 5 bases and 2 bases respectively, with 12 bases between them.

The chain uses TRBV7-9 and TRBJ1-2, with D tentatively TRBD1 (5 bases). Sample: peripheral blood. The clonotype was recovered from a woman aged 50 to 65 with acute or convalescent COVID-19. The CDR3 nucleotides are TGTGCCAGCAGCCGAATGGAGGGGAACTATGGCTACACCTTC. Translated, it gives CASSRMEGNYGYTF.